The 27 T cell receptor beta chains below all came from one sample that was sequenced in a study of cytomegalovirus exposure and HLA in healthy donors. PCR used 60 Vbeta primers and 13 Jbeta primers. Sequenced by immunoSEQ multiplex PCR; TCRdb stores in-frame clones only, minus some. The table includes some 110,000 clones, approximately 67% detected once. The sequenced material came from PBMCs. The source is a man aged 18 to 30 in good health and CMV-seronegative.

This clone was observed a handful of times. The rearrangement links TRBV6-5 to TRBJ2-3; 7 nucleotides match TRBD2. The V segment lost 2 bases and the J segment 8 bases; nucleotides outside the gene matches: 1. The CDR3 is made up of 12 amino acids. CDR1 is MNHEY, CDR2 SVGAGI, per germline. Here the CDR3 DNA reads TGTGCCAGCAGTTACGGGGAGGGTACGCAGTATTTT. Encoded protein: CASSYGEGTQYF.

V is TRBV27 and J is TRBJ1-1, with D perhaps matching TRBD1 (5 bases). CDR3 size: 13 residues. Per the germline V gene, CDR1 is MNHEY and CDR2 is SMNVEV (reference sequence). V lost 3 bases, J lost 1 base, and 6 bases lay in between. The DNA for the CDR3 is TGTGCCAGCAGTTTCGGGGGGAACACTGAAGCTTTCTTT. It codes for CASSFGGNTEAFF.

This clone was seen a single time. V gene TRBV5-6 combines with J gene TRBJ2-7; the match to TRBD1 covers 7 bases. This CDR3 contains 15 residues. Losses at the gene ends were 4 bases for V and 2 bases for J; bases not matched to a gene: 9. Germline lookup yields CDR1 SGHDT and CDR2 YYEEEE. CDR3 DNA: TGTGCCAGCAGCGTCTACAGGGGTGCAACCTACGAGCAGTACTTC. Amino acids: CASSVYRGATYEQYF.

The chain is built from TRBV5-6 and TRBJ2-7; the match to TRBD1 covers 11 bases. The CDR3 consists of 14 residues. The germline gives CDR1 SGHDT, CDR2 YYEEEE. The trim removed 2 bases at V and 4 bases at J, leaving 2 bases unmatched. The CDR3 region is CASSLRDRGYEQYF. The CDR3 DNA sequence: TGTGCCAGCAGCTTAAGGGACAGGGGGTACGAGCAGTACTTC.

This chain joins TRBV7-2 and TRBJ2-5; no reliable D call. Trimming cost V 1 base and J 7 bases, with 7 bases left between them. CDR1 is SGHTA and CDR2 is FQGNSA in the germline V gene. The CDR3 length is 12 residues. In DNA, the CDR3 is TGTGCCAGCAGCTTAGGAGTCCCGACCCAGTACTTC. Encoded protein: CASSLGVPTQYF.

Remarks on this clone: Its ends do not fully match the called genes, so a read error is possible. The rearrangement links TRBV7-9 to TRBJ1-2; weak D call: TRBD1 (6 bases). Germline CDR1 is SEHNR and CDR2 is FQNEAQ (reference sequence). CDR3 length equals 16 residues. DNA of the CDR3: TGTGCCAGCAGCTCGAGGGGGACGGGGACTAACTATGGCTACCCCTTC. Protein: CASSSRGTGTNYGYPF. The full variable domain, completed using reference TRBV7-9 and TRBJ1-2, is DTGVSQNPRHKITKRGQNVTFRCDPISEHNRLYWYRQTLGQGPEFLTYFQNEAQLEKSRLLSDRFSAERPKGSFSTLEIQRTEQGDSAMYLCASSSRGTGTNYGYPFGSGTRLTVV.

This clone is a singleton in its sample. This sample includes further DNA sequences coding for the same CDR3. The gene calls are TRBV10-1 and TRBJ1-1; 7 bases match TRBD1. The V gene's germline CDR1 is WNHNN and CDR2 SYGVQD (reference sequence). J lost 4 bases, V lost 5 bases, and 4 bases had no gene match. This CDR3 spans 13 amino acids. CDR3 loop: CASSPTGFTEAFF. The CDR3 region has the DNA TGCGCCAGCAGTCCGACAGGGTTCACTGAAGCTTTCTTT.

CDR3 residues: CASSEQGFFSGNTIYF. The CDR3 DNA sequence: TGTGCCAGTAGCGAACAGGGGTTCTTCTCTGGAAACACCATATATTTT. The chain recombines TRBV19 with TRBJ1-3, with 7 bases matching TRBD1. Germline V gene lookup returns CDR1 LNHDA and CDR2 SQIVND (reference sequence). Trimming took 6 bases from V and 0 from J; bases not matched to a gene: 8. The CDR3 spans 16 residues.

J is TRBJ2-7 and V is TRBV27; D is undetermined. The V and J ends lost 4 bases and 2 bases respectively, with 12 bases between them. Germline lookup yields CDR1 MNHEY and CDR2 SMNVEV (reference sequence). The CDR3 totals 14 residues. CDR3 in DNA: TGTGCCAGCAGTTCTAGACGTATTACCTACGAGCAGTACTTC. The encoded protein is CASSSRRITYEQYF.

The V call is TRBV11-2, the J call TRBJ2-1; 7 bases fit TRBD1. The V gene's germline CDR1 is SGHAT and CDR2 FQNNGV. J was trimmed by 7 bases and V by 8 bases; bases with no gene match: 8. The CDR3 is 13 residues long. The CDR3 DNA reads TGTGCCAGCCGCTCCGGGACAGCAAATGAGCAGTTCTTC. Amino acid sequence: CASRSGTANEQFF.

The sample holds a few counts of this clone. The chain is built from TRBV7-9 and TRBJ2-1, with 10 bases aligning to TRBD2. The junction had 6 bases not matched to a gene; V was cut back by 5 bases and J by 5 bases. Germline V gene data show CDR1 as SEHNR and CDR2 as FQNEAQ (reference sequence). This CDR3 has 15 amino acids. DNA for the CDR3: TGTGCCAGCAGCAAAGGAGCGGGGGGGAACAATGAGCAGTTCTTC. Its translation is CASSKGAGGNNEQFF. Together with reference TRBV7-9 and TRBJ2-1, the CDR3 gives the full variable domain: DTGVSQNPRHKITKRGQNVTFRCDPISEHNRLYWYRQTLGQGPEFLTYFQNEAQLEKSRLLSDRFSAERPKGSFSTLEIQRTEQGDSAMYLCASSKGAGGNNEQFFGPGTRLTVL.

CDR3 bases: TGTGCCAGCAGTTTACGCCCTAGCGACTACGAGCAGTACTTC. Translation gives CASSLRPSDYEQYF. This chain connects TRBV28 to TRBJ2-7; maybe TRBD2 (6 bases). This CDR3 region has 14 residues. V was pared by 2 bases and J by 3 bases, with 11 bases between. CDR1 is MDHEN and CDR2 is SYDVKM in the germline V gene.

This clone was observed a few times. The chain links TRBV5-1 to TRBJ2-2, with D maybe TRBD1 (6 bases). CDR3 length: 15 amino acids. Trimming removed 4 bases at V and 0 bases at J, with 10 bases between. CDR1 and CDR2 from the germline V gene are SGHRS and YFSETQ. The CDR3 DNA sequence: TGCGCCAGCAGCCCCGGGACAACGAACACCGGGGAGCTGTTTTTT. Translated: CASSPGTTNTGELFF.

The chain combines TRBV5-1 with TRBJ1-3; D unresolved. V was shortened by 0 bases and J by 4 bases, with 17 bases between the two germline ends. The germline gives CDR1 SGHRS, CDR2 YFSETQ. This CDR3 spans 17 amino acids. CDR3 coding DNA: TGCGCCAGCAGCTTGGGCCCCGTCGCGGGGTCCGGAAACACCATATATTTT. Translating it yields CASSLGPVAGSGNTIYF.

The chain combines TRBV6-5 with TRBJ1-3; no reliable D call. This CDR3 spans 15 amino acids. Germline values: CDR1 MNHEY, CDR2 SVGAGI. With 4 bases removed from V and 0 bases from J, the gap between germline ends came to 10 bases. This chain's CDR3 is CASSFSVSSGNTIYF. CDR3 sequence (DNA): TGTGCCAGCAGTTTCTCAGTGAGCTCTGGAAACACCATATATTTT.

This chain joins TRBV10-1 and TRBJ1-1; maybe TRBD1 (6 bases). This CDR3 spans 14 amino acids. Germline V gives CDR1 WNHNN, CDR2 SYGVQD (reference sequence). Trimming stripped 6 bases from V and 2 bases from J, with 13 bases between. This CDR3 reads CASRTRGYNTEAFF. In DNA, the CDR3 is TGCGCCAGCAGAACCAGGGGTTATAACACTGAAGCTTTCTTT.

V is TRBV6-1 and J is TRBJ2-2, with TRBD2 as a possible D gene (6 bases). V was cut by 6 bases and J by 4 bases, with 9 bases left in between. Germline V CDR1 and CDR2: MNHNS, SASEGT. The CDR3 has 13 amino acids. DNA for the CDR3: TGTGCCAGCAGGTGGGAGGCCACCGGGGAGCTGTTTTTT. It is translated as CASRWEATGELFF.

The chain recombines TRBV19 with TRBJ2-7, with TRBD2 matching over 9 bases. The CDR3 is 14 amino acids. V shed 10 bases, J shed 3 bases, and the junction held 10 bases outside the gene matches. Germline CDR1 and CDR2: LNHDA and SQIVND (reference sequence). The CDR3: CATKWTSDNYEQYF. CDR3 DNA sequence: TGTGCCACCAAATGGACTAGCGATAACTACGAGCAGTACTTC.

V is TRBV28 and J is TRBJ1-1; 9 bases are shared with TRBD1. This CDR3 has 14 residues. Germline V gives CDR1 MDHEN, CDR2 SYDVKM. V dropped 5 bases and J dropped 5; count of bases not matched to a gene: 6. In nucleotides, the CDR3 is TGTGCCAGCAGTCGACAGGGGGTAAATACTGAAGCTTTCTTT. Translation gives CASSRQGVNTEAFF.

The rearrangement joins TRBV11-3 to TRBJ1-1; D call uncertain. The V end lost 1 base, the J end lost 6 bases, and 9 bases lay between the germline ends. Per the germline V gene, CDR1 is SGHNT and CDR2 is YENEEA. The CDR3 has 13 amino acids. The CDR3 region has the DNA TGTGCCAGCAGCTTAGGGGCAGCCTCTGAAGCTTTCTTT. Its translation: CASSLGAASEAFF.

This clone was picked up a small number of times. This CDR3 reads CASSPYSNQPQHF. The CDR3 DNA sequence: TGTGCCAGCAGCCCTTATAGCAATCAGCCCCAGCATTTT. This chain uses TRBV6-6 with TRBJ1-5; no firm D call. Germline lookup yields CDR1 MNHNY and CDR2 SVGAGI (reference sequence). The CDR3 is made up of 13 amino acids. Trimming removed 6 bases at V and 0 bases at J, with 6 bases between.

This rearrangement joins TRBV6-6 to TRBJ2-5; a possible D gene is TRBD1 (5 bases). The end of the DNA fits TRBJ2-7 better, so the J call may be wrong. From germline, CDR1 is MNHNY and CDR2 SVGAGI (reference sequence). The CDR3 is 15 residues long. The CDR3 DNA is TGTGCCAGCAGTTACCCCCCCCAGGGCTCCTACGAGCAGTACTTC. Amino acids: CASSYPPQGSYEQYF.

The chain combines TRBV7-9 with TRBJ2-7, with D perhaps matching TRBD2 (6 bases). Germline CDR1 and CDR2: SEHNR and FQNEAQ (reference sequence). The V end lost 3 bases, the J end lost 3 bases, and 18 bases lay between the germline ends. This CDR3 has 16 residues. CDR3 nucleotide sequence: TGTGCCAGCAGCTTGGACCCACGGACTAAGGTCTACGAGCAGTACTTC. This translates into CASSLDPRTKVYEQYF.

V usage is TRBV5-4 and J usage is TRBJ1-1, with D perhaps TRBD1 (5 bases). There are 14 residues in the CDR3. Trimming removed 2 bases at V and 3 bases at J, with 11 bases between. Germline V lookup: CDR1 SGHNT, CDR2 YYREEE (reference sequence). Here the CDR3 reads CASSLEGRDTEAFF. For the CDR3, the DNA is TGTGCCAGCAGCTTAGAGGGGAGGGACACTGAAGCTTTCTTT. Full variable domain (rest looked up from reference TRBV5-4 and TRBJ1-1): ETGVTQSPTHLIKTRGQQVTLRCSSQSGHNTVSWYQQALGQGPQFIFQYYREEENGRGNFPPRFSGLQFPNYSSELNVNALELDDSALYLCASSLEGRDTEAFFGQGTRLTVV.

J is TRBJ1-1 and V is TRBV19, with 12 bases fitting TRBD1. The CDR3 is made up of 14 amino acids. Germline CDR1 and CDR2: LNHDA and SQIVND (reference sequence). V was pared by 8 bases and J by 5 bases, with 6 bases of the junction left unmatched. CDR3: CASVLGQGATEAFF. The CDR3 DNA sequence: TGTGCCAGTGTGCTGGGACAGGGGGCAACTGAAGCTTTCTTT.

The chain links TRBV7-8 to TRBJ1-2; D is unresolved. Between the trimmed V and J ends, which lost 4 bases and 0 bases, there was a span of 6 bases. Germline assignment: CDR1 SGHVS and CDR2 FQNEAQ. The CDR3 has 13 residues. This CDR3 is CASSSGANYGYTF. CDR3 nucleotide sequence: TGTGCCAGCAGCTCCGGAGCTAACTATGGCTACACCTTC.

This sequence joins TRBV28 and TRBJ2-1; no clear D. Trimming stripped 10 bases from V and 0 bases from J, with 7 bases between. This CDR3 contains 12 residues. Germline loops: CDR1 MDHEN, CDR2 SYDVKM. The CDR3 sequence is CATESSYNEQFF. The CDR3 DNA follows: TGTGCCACGGAGAGCTCCTACAATGAGCAGTTCTTC.